These T cell receptor beta chains were read from a single sample in a study of CD8 T cells in Susac syndrome. TCRdb re-called the immunoSEQ multiplex PCR reads with MiXCR, one entry per CDR3 protein. The table lists roughly 140,000 distinct CDR3 sequences, 95% of them singletons. Sequencing was done on a sample of CD4+ T cells from PBMCs. Every receptor here comes from a human donor with Susac syndrome. CDR3s include the opening cysteine and the closing phenylalanine or tryptophan. A D gene is named only where the DNA matches it firmly.

TRBD1 | TRBJ2-3 | TRBV7-9 | 15 | CASSLGDRDSDTQYF | TGTGCCAGCAGCTTGGGGGACAGGGACTCGGATACGCAGTATTTT
- | TRBJ1-2 | TRBV12-3/TRBV12-4 | 16 | CASSFSVRSFKYGYTF | TGTGCCAGCAGTTTTTCCGTGAGATCATTTAAGTATGGCTACACCTTC
- | TRBJ2-1 | TRBV5-1 | 13 | CASSSPGANEQFF | TGCGCCAGCAGCTCGCCCGGGGCTAATGAGCAGTTCTTC
- | TRBJ2-7 | TRBV7-2 | 14 | CASSPTTGRYEQYF | TGTGCCAGCAGCCCCACCACAGGGCGGTACGAGCAGTACTTC
- | TRBJ2-7 | TRBV12-3/TRBV12-4 | 13 | CASSRPWPYEQYF | TGTGCCAGCAGTCGACCTTGGCCCTACGAGCAGTACTTC
- | TRBJ2-5 | TRBV29-1 | 13 | CSAPAGQLETQYF | TGCAGCGCCCCCGCCGGGCAGCTAGAGACCCAGTACTTC
TRBD2 | TRBJ2-1 | TRBV29-1 | 14 | CSVERGASYNEQFF | TGCAGCGTCGAGCGGGGGGCGAGCTACAATGAGCAGTTCTTC
TRBD2 | TRBJ2-2 | TRBV3-1 | 15 | CASSPGLRNTGELFF | TGTGCCAGCAGCCCGGGACTACGGAACACCGGGGAGCTGTTTTTT
- | TRBJ1-3 | TRBV5-1 | 17 | CASSPGTFLSSGNTIYF | TGCGCCAGCAGCCCCGGGACTTTTCTTTCCAGTGGAAACACCATATATTTT
TRBD1 | TRBJ1-1 | TRBV9 | 14 | CASSVVTGGTEAFF | TGTGCCAGCAGCGTAGTAACAGGGGGGACTGAAGCTTTCTTT
- | TRBJ2-1 | TRBV18 | 15 | CASSPPGRAAIEQFF | TGTGCCAGCTCACCCCCGGGCAGGGCAGCAATTGAGCAGTTCTTC
- | TRBJ2-7 | TRBV7-8 | 14 | CASSPLGRGDEQYF | TGTGCCAGCAGCCCCCTTGGGCGAGGGGACGAGCAGTACTTC
- | TRBJ1-2 | TRBV7-2 | 14 | CASSLGGLPGGYTF | TGTGCCAGCAGCTTAGGGGGTCTACCTGGAGGCTACACCTTC